The 25 T cell receptor beta chains presented below share a single source sample, sequenced in a study of early T cells in non-severe SARS-CoV-2 infection. TCRdb reprocessed the 5' RACE reads with MiXCR, giving one entry per CDR3 protein. Here the sample spans around 47,000 distinct CDR3 sequences, 9.5% to 13% being singletons. Specimen: whole blood. The receptors originated from an adult who was a healthcare worker with PCR-confirmed SARS-CoV-2 infection or an uninfected control (not recorded which).

The chain is built from TRBV6-5 and TRBJ2-5, with 11 bases that match TRBD1. This CDR3 is built from 16 residues. Germline V gene lookup returns CDR1 MNHEY and CDR2 SVGAGI. V shed 5 bases and J 5 bases; nucleotides not matched to a gene: 10. CDR3 protein: CASSPGTGGGTETQYF. For the CDR3, the DNA is TGTGCCAGCAGTCCCGGGACAGGGGGTGGGACGGAGACCCAGTACTTC.

This clonotype was detected many times. The chain is built from TRBV27 and TRBJ2-7; D unresolved. The CDR3 loop spans 13 amino acids. The germline V gene encodes CDR1 MNHEY and CDR2 SMNVEV (reference sequence). Trimming took 0 bases from V and 4 from J, leaving 7 bases between them. The CDR3 DNA is TGTGCCAGCAGTTTATCTACCCGTTACGAGCAGTACTTC. Translated: CASSLSTRYEQYF.

This clonotype came up many times. The V call is TRBV18, the J call TRBJ2-7; 11 bases align to TRBD1. The CDR3 covers 16 residues. J lost 1 base, V lost 4 bases, and 6 bases had no gene match. Germline V lookup: CDR1 KGHSH, CDR2 LQKENI. The CDR3 loop reads CASSLGTGGRSYEQYF. CDR3 in DNA: TGTGCCAGCTCACTTGGGACAGGGGGGCGATCCTACGAGCAGTACTTC. Supplemented by reference TRBV18 and TRBJ2-7, the full variable domain reads NAGVMQNPRHLVRRRGQEARLRCSPMKGHSHVYWYRQLPEEGLKFMVYLQKENIIDESGMPKERFSAEFPKEGPSILRIQQVVRGDSAAYFCASSLGTGGRSYEQYFGPGTRLTVT.

This clonotype has just a few counts. The chain links TRBV27 to TRBJ2-6; D not certain. Trimming cost V 1 base and J 2 bases, with 9 bases left between them. CDR1 is MNHEY, CDR2 SMNVEV, per germline (reference sequence). This CDR3 spans 16 amino acids. The CDR3 region has the DNA TGTGCCAGCAGTTTATACGAGTCTGCTGGGGCCAACGTCCTGACTTTC. Protein product: CASSLYESAGANVLTF.

This clonotype has at least ten counts. This chain joins TRBV10-3 and TRBJ2-3; 8 positions agree with TRBD2. V lost 3 bases and J lost 4; bases outside the gene matches: 6. The CDR3 is made up of 15 amino acids. Germline V lookup: CDR1 ENHRY, CDR2 SYGVKD. CDR3: CAISDSGEEADTQYF. The CDR3 coding sequence is TGTGCCATCAGTGATAGCGGGGAGGAGGCAGATACGCAGTATTTT.

This clonotype was observed at least ten times. V gene TRBV6-5 combines with J gene TRBJ1-2; D gene unclear. CDR1 MNHEY and CDR2 SVGAGI come from the germline V gene. The CDR3 loop spans 13 amino acids. V lost 7 bases, J lost 1 base, and 10 bases lay in between. The CDR3 loop is CASIDTINYGYTF. CDR3 coding DNA: TGTGCCAGCATCGATACAATTAACTATGGCTACACCTTC.

The chain has TRBV7-2 and TRBJ2-7; 9 bases match TRBD1. Trimming cost V 3 bases and J 2 bases; bases outside gene matches: 2. Germline assignment: CDR1 SGHTA and CDR2 FQGNSA. The CDR3 extends over 14 amino acids. CDR3 sequence reads: CASSFGQGTYEQYF. DNA for the CDR3: TGTGCCAGCAGCTTTGGACAGGGGACCTACGAGCAGTACTTC.

CDR3 residues: CASSSNEKLFF. CDR3 nucleotides: TGTGCCAGCAGTTCCAATGAAAAACTGTTTTTT. The chain has TRBV6-6 and TRBJ1-4; no clear D gene. Germline V gives CDR1 MNHNY, CDR2 SVGAGI (reference sequence). V lost 4 bases and J lost 5, with 2 bases in between. The CDR3 runs to 11 residues.

This clonotype has more than one count but fewer than ten. The chain employs TRBV7-2 and TRBJ2-3; D is ambiguous. CDR1 is SGHTA, CDR2 FQGNSA, per germline. The CDR3 is made up of 14 amino acids. The ends were cut back, 2 bases at V and 1 base at J, with 7 bases in the middle. CDR3 loop: CASSLNGRTDTQYF. The CDR3 DNA reads TGTGCCAGCAGCTTAAATGGCCGCACAGATACGCAGTATTTT.

The rearrangement links TRBV11-2 to TRBJ2-3; D remains ambiguous. Germline V gene data show CDR1 as SGHAT and CDR2 as FQNNGV. The V gene lost 5 bases and the J gene lost 5 bases, with 5 bases spanning the gap. The CDR3 is 11 amino acids. CDR3 in DNA: TGTGCCAGCAGCAACATAGATACGCAGTATTTT. This translates into CASSNIDTQYF.

This clonotype has a handful of counts. This chain links TRBV3-1 with TRBJ2-6; TRBD1 matches at 7 bases. This CDR3 region has 16 residues. Germline values: CDR1 LGHDT, CDR2 YNNKEL (reference sequence). V shed 4 bases and J 4 bases; nucleotides not matched to a gene: 7. For the CDR3, the DNA is TGTGCCAGCAGCCCCCAAGGGGGCTCCGGGGCCAACGTCCTGACTTTC. It is translated as CASSPQGGSGANVLTF. The complete variable domain, with remaining parts taken from reference TRBV3-1 and TRBJ2-6, reads DTAVSQTPKYLVTQMGNDKSIKCEQNLGHDTMYWYKQDSKKFLKIMFSYNNKELIINETVPNRFSPKSPDKAHLNLHINSLELGDSAVYFCASSPQGGSGANVLTFGAGSRLTVL.

The table lists this clonotype with many counts. The chain carries TRBV30 and TRBJ1-1; TRBD1 aligns across 8 bases. This CDR3 is built from 14 residues. The germline CDR1 and CDR2 sequences are GTSNPN and SVGIG (reference sequence). The V segment lost 5 bases and the J segment 5 bases; nucleotides outside the gene matches: 10. The CDR3 sequence is CAWQTPGGITEAFF. The CDR3 DNA reads TGTGCCTGGCAAACGCCAGGGGGCATAACTGAAGCTTTCTTT.

Comments on this clonotype: A read error is possible here, since a much larger clone lies one base away. CDR3 in amino acids: CSVEDSPGRDTQYF. DNA for the CDR3: TGCAGCGTTGAAGATAGTCCTGGGCGTGATACGCAGTATTTT. The rearrangement uses TRBV29-1 and TRBJ2-3; D gene ambiguous. V gave up 0 bases and J gave up 6 bases, with 13 bases separating them. CDR3 length: 14 residues. The V gene's germline CDR1 is SQVTM and CDR2 ANQGSEA.

This clonotype has a handful of counts. The chain is built from TRBV4-3 and TRBJ2-5; a possible D gene is TRBD2 (6 bases). This CDR3 has 16 residues. CDR1 is LGHNA and CDR2 is YSLEER in the germline V gene. Trimming stripped 1 base from V and 5 bases from J, with 17 bases between. The CDR3 DNA is TGCGCCAGCAGCCAAGGCACCTCCTCTAGCGTTGAGACCCAGTACTTC. Protein: CASSQGTSSSVETQYF.

This clonotype was seen a handful of times. J is TRBJ2-1 and V is TRBV11-2; no reliable D call. V lost 0 bases to trimming and J lost 0 bases, with 9 bases between them. This CDR3 is 16 amino acids long. CDR1 is SGHAT, CDR2 FQNNGV, per germline. CDR3 bases: TGTGCCAGCAGCTTAGATCCGGTAAGCTCCTACAATGAGCAGTTCTTC. Its translation is CASSLDPVSSYNEQFF.

This clonotype was seen ten or more times. The chain joins TRBV24-1 to TRBJ2-2, with D perhaps matching TRBD1 or TRBD2 (5 bases each). CDR3 length equals 16 residues. In germline, CDR1 is KGHDR, CDR2 SFDVKD. Trimming left V 2 bases short and J 2 bases short, with 11 bases between. CDR3 residues: CATSDYGTGNTGELFF. As DNA, the CDR3 is TGTGCCACCAGTGATTACGGGACGGGAAACACCGGGGAGCTGTTTTTT.

This clonotype is deemed medium-sized (0.01 to 0.1%). The chain combines TRBV5-8 with TRBJ2-4, with D unclear. V was shortened by 6 bases and J by 1 base, with 11 bases between the two germline ends. Germline assignment: CDR1 SGHTS and CDR2 YDEGEE. The length of the CDR3 is 14 residues. The CDR3 sequence: CASKGSYAKNIQYF. CDR3 nucleotides: TGTGCCAGCAAGGGTTCATATGCCAAAAACATTCAGTACTTC.

Only a few counts were recorded for this clonotype. The chain carries TRBV20-1 and TRBJ1-4; D uncertain. CDR3 length: 16 amino acids. The V and J ends lost 1 base and 0 bases respectively, with 12 bases between them. Germline assignment: CDR1 DFQATT and CDR2 SNEGSKA (reference sequence). CDR3 loop: CSARAGVTATNEKLFF. CDR3 coding DNA: TGCAGTGCTAGAGCCGGGGTTACCGCAACTAATGAAAAACTGTTTTTT.

A word on this clonotype: This may come from a read error, since a much larger clone is one base off. This chain joins TRBV5-1 and TRBJ2-7; a possible D gene is TRBD2 (6 bases). The CDR3 is 12 amino acids. CDR1 and CDR2 from the germline V gene are SGHRS and YFSETQ. The CDR3 coding sequence is TGCACCAGCGCGGGGTCCTACTACGAGCAGTACTTC. Protein: CTSAGSYYEQYF.

In its sample, this clonotype was seen many times. This CDR3 reads CASKPTTANYGYTF. The DNA of the CDR3 is TGTGCCAGCAAGCCGACAACAGCTAACTATGGCTACACCTTC. The chain joins TRBV6-6 to TRBJ1-2; D is ambiguous. Germline V gene sequence: CDR1 MNHNY, CDR2 SVGAGI (reference sequence). V gave up 7 bases and J gave up 0 bases, with 12 bases separating them. The CDR3 consists of 14 residues.

The V call is TRBV7-2, the J call TRBJ1-2; the match to TRBD1 covers 9 bases. Losses at the gene ends were 4 bases for V and 6 bases for J; bases not matched to a gene: 3. The CDR3 contains 13 residues. The V gene's germline CDR1 is SGHTA and CDR2 FQGNSA. This CDR3 reads CASSWDRVNGYTF. The CDR3 nucleotides are TGTGCCAGCAGCTGGGACAGGGTAAATGGCTACACCTTC. Supplemented by reference TRBV7-2 and TRBJ1-2, the full variable domain reads GAGVSQSPSNKVTEKGKDVELRCDPISGHTALYWYRQSLGQGLEFLIYFQGNSAPDKSGLPSDRFSAERTGGSVSTLTIQRTQQEDSAVYLCASSWDRVNGYTFGSGTRLTVV.

This clonotype was observed many times. The chain is built from TRBV29-1 and TRBJ1-5, with D possibly being TRBD1 (5 bases). CDR3 size: 13 residues. The V gene lost 3 bases and the J gene lost 7 bases, with 13 bases spanning the gap. From germline, CDR1 is SQVTM and CDR2 ANQGSEA. CDR3 sequence reads: CSVEQDRGQPQHF. In nucleotides, the CDR3 is TGCAGCGTTGAGCAGGATAGGGGACAGCCCCAGCATTTT.

This clonotype was observed many times. The V and J genes are TRBV7-9 and TRBJ1-3, with 7 bases matching TRBD1. Trimming cost V 1 base and J 1 base; bases outside gene matches: 4. The CDR3 covers 16 residues. Looked up from germline, CDR1 is SEHNR and CDR2 is FQNEAQ (reference sequence). This CDR3 reads CASSLGLTGSGNTIYF. The CDR3 nucleotides are TGTGCCAGCAGCTTAGGACTGACAGGGTCTGGAAACACCATATATTTT.

This clonotype was observed many times. The chain couples TRBV20-1 to TRBJ1-2; tentatively, D is TRBD1 (5 bases). Trimming cost V 5 bases and J 8 bases, with 12 bases left between them. Germline V gene lookup returns CDR1 DFQATT and CDR2 SNEGSKA (reference sequence). This CDR3 has 11 amino acids. The DNA for the CDR3 is TGCAGTGCTGCGGGACCTGAGGGCTACACCTTC. This encodes CSAAGPEGYTF.

This clonotype was seen ten or more times. The chain recombines TRBV2 with TRBJ2-1, with 7 bases fitting TRBD2. The length of the CDR3 is 14 residues. Germline assignment: CDR1 SNHLY and CDR2 FYNNEI. Trimming cost V 9 bases and J 3 bases; bases outside gene matches: 8. DNA of the CDR3: TGTGCCAGTCGAACTGGCGGGGGCTACAATGAGCAGTTCTTC. This codes for CASRTGGGYNEQFF.